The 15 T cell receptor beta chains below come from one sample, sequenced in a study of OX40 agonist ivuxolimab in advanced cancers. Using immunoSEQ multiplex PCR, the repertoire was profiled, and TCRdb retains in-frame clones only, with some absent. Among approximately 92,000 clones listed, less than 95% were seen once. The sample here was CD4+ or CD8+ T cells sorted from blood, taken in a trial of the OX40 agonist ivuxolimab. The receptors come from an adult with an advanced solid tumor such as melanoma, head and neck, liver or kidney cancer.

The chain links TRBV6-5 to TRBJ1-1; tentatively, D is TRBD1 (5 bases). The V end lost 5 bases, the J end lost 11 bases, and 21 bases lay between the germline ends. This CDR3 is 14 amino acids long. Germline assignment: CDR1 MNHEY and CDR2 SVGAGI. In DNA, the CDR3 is TGTGCCAGCAGTCTCCGGACGGGGCAAGGAAGCGCTTTCTTT. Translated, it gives CASSLRTGQGSAFF.

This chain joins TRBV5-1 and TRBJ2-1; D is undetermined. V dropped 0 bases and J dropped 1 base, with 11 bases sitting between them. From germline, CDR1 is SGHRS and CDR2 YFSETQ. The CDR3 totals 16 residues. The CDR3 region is CASSLAIERSYNEQFF. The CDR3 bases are TGCGCCAGCAGCTTGGCAATAGAAAGGTCCTACAATGAGCAGTTCTTC.

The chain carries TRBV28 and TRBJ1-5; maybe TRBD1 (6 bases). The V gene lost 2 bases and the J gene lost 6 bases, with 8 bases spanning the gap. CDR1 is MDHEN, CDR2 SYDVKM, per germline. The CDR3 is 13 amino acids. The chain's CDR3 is CASSLPGVQPQHF. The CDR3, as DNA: TGTGCCAGCAGTTTACCAGGGGTTCAGCCCCAGCATTTT.

This chain's CDR3 is CASYPFRDRTEAFF. The CDR3 DNA follows: TGTGCCAGCTACCCATTCAGGGATAGGACTGAAGCTTTCTTT. The chain is built from TRBV27 and TRBJ1-1; D is perhaps TRBD1 (5 bases). The CDR3 is made up of 14 amino acids. Trimming removed 8 bases from V and 5 bases from J, with 18 bases in between. The V gene's germline CDR1 is MNHEY and CDR2 SMNVEV (reference sequence).

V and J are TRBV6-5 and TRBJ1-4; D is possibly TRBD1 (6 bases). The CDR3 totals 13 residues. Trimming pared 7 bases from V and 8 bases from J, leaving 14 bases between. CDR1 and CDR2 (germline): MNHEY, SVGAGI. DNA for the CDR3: TGTGCCAGCACCCGCGCAAGGGGGGAAAAACTGTTTTTT. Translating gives CASTRARGEKLFF.

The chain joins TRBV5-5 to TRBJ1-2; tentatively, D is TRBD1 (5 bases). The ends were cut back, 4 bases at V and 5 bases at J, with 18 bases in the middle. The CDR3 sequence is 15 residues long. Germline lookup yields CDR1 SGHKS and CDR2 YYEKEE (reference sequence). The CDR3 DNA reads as TGTGCCAGCAGCCTATCCGGGACGGGAGATTATGGCTACACCTTC. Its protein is CASSLSGTGDYGYTF. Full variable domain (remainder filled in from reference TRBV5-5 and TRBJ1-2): DAGVTQSPTHLIKTRGQQVTLRCSPISGHKSVSWYQQVLGQGPQFIFQYYEKEERGRGNFPDRFSARQFPNYSSELNVNALLLGDSALYLCASSLSGTGDYGYTFGSGTRLTVV.

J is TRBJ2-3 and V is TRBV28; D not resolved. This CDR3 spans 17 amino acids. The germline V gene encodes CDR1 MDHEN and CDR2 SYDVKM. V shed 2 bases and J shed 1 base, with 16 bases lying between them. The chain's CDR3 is CASSLGFKLAGTDTQYF. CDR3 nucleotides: TGTGCCAGCAGTTTAGGTTTTAAGTTGGCGGGCACAGATACGCAGTATTTT.

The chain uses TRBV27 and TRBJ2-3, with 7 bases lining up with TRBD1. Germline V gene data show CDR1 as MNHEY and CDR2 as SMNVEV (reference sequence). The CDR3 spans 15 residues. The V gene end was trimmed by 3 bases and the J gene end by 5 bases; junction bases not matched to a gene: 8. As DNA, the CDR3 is TGTGCCAGCAGTTTGAGGGACAGCCGGGGAGATACGCAGTATTTT. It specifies CASSLRDSRGDTQYF.

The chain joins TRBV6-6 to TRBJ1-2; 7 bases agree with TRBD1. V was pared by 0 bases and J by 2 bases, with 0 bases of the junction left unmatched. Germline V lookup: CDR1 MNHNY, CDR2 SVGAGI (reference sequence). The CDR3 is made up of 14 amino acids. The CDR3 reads CASSYSGGNYGYTF. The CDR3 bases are TGTGCCAGCAGTTACTCAGGGGGCAACTATGGCTACACCTTC.

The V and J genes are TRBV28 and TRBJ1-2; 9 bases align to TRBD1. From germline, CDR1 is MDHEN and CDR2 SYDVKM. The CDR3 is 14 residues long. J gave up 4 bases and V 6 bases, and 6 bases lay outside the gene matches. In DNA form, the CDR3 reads TGTGCCAGCAGGTCGGGACAGGGAGGCTATGGCTACACCTTC. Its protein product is CASRSGQGGYGYTF.

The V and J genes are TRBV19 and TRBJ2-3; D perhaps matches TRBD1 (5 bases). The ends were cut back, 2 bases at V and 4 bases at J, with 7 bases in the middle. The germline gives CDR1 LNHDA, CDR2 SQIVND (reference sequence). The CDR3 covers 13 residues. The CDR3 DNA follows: TGTGCCAGTAGTATAACAGGCCCAGATACGCAGTATTTT. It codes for CASSITGPDTQYF.

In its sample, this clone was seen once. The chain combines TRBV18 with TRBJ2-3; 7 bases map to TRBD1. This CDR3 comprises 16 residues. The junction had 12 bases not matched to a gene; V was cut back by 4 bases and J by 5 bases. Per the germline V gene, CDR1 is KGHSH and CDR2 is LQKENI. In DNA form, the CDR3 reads TGTGCCAGCTCACGGAATCCGGGGACAGTGAGAGATACGCAGTATTTT. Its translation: CASSRNPGTVRDTQYF.

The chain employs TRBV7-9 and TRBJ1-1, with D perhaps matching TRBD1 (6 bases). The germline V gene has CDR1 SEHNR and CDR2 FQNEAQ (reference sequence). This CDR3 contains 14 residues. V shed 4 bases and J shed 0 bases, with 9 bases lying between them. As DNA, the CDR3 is TGTGCCAGCAGCTGGGGACAAATGAACACTGAAGCTTTCTTT. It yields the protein CASSWGQMNTEAFF.

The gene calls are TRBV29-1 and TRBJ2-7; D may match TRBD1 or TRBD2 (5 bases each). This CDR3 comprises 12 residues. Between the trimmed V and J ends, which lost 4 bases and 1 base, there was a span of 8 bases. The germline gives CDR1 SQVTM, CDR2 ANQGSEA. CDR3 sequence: CSVGDRSYEQYF. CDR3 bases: TGCAGCGTTGGGGACCGATCCTACGAGCAGTACTTC.

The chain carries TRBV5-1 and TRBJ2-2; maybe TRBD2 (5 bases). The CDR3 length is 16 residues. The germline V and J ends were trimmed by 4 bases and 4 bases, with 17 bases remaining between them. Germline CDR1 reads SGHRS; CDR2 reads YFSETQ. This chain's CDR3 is CASSQSGFPSTGELFF. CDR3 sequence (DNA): TGCGCCAGCAGCCAATCGGGGTTCCCGAGCACCGGGGAGCTGTTTTTT.